The 18 T cell receptor beta chains reported below all come from one sample, sequenced in a study of T cells in Graves' hyperthyroidism and ophthalmopathy. Using RNA transcripts as the source, TCR beta CDR3 regions were amplified. Initially, a first-round RT-PCR of the TCR CDR3 employed the HTBI primer set. In TCRdb, the multiplex PCR reads were re-called with MiXCR into one record per CDR3 protein. The table has approximately 260,000 distinct CDR3 sequences, over 12% seen once; the top ten hold around 30%. Specimen: blood. The source is a woman aged 45-65 years with Graves' hyperthyroidism that later progressed to Graves' ophthalmopathy.

This clonotype showed up many times. The V gene is TRBV10-3, the J gene TRBJ2-7; either TRBD1 or TRBD2 may supply D (6 bases each). CDR3 length: 14 amino acids. The germline gives CDR1 ENHRY, CDR2 SYGVKD. V was trimmed by 8 bases and J by 3 bases, leaving 17 bases between them. The CDR3 here is CAIGDGGSYYEQYF. CDR3 in DNA: TGTGCCATCGGGGACGGGGGCAGTTACTACGAGCAGTACTTC.

This sequence joins TRBV9 and TRBJ1-4; the D is unclear. This CDR3 spans 11 amino acids. CDR1 is SGDLS and CDR2 is YYNGEE in the germline V gene. Trimming left V 3 bases short and J 8 bases short, with 5 bases between. The CDR3 nucleotides read TGTGCCAGCAGCGGGGGAGAAAAACTGTTTTTT. Translation: CASSGGEKLFF.

This clonotype was seen many times. V and J are TRBV3-1 and TRBJ2-5; 8 bases are a match to TRBD2. V trimming: 3 bases; J trimming: 3 bases; junction bases outside the gene matches: 3. CDR1 is LGHDT, CDR2 YNNKEL, per germline (reference sequence). This CDR3 is built from 14 residues. CDR3 DNA sequence: TGTGCCAGCAGCCAGGCACTAGCGGAAGAGACCCAGTACTTC. It specifies CASSQALAEETQYF.

There are many counts of this clonotype. The CDR3 is CASSLVGGGGGHDIEQYF. CDR3 bases: TGCGCCAGCAGCTTGGTAGGCGGCGGTGGCGGGCACGATATAGAGCAGTACTTC. V and J are TRBV5-1 and TRBJ2-7, with a tentative D call TRBD2 (5 bases). Germline CDR1 and CDR2: SGHRS and YFSETQ. The CDR3 has 18 residues. Trimming took off 0 bases at V and 7 bases at J, with 26 bases between the two ends.

This clonotype was seen a handful of times. This chain uses TRBV5-1 with TRBJ2-5; 9 nucleotides line up with TRBD2. The CDR3 extends over 16 amino acids. Germline values: CDR1 SGHRS, CDR2 YFSETQ. J gave up 5 bases and V 0 bases, and 8 bases lay outside the gene matches. CDR3 sequence reads: CASSLGQAGGTETQYF. CDR3 DNA sequence: TGCGCCAGCAGCTTGGGTCAAGCGGGAGGAACGGAGACCCAGTACTTC.

Details on this clonotype: A much larger clone lies one base from this, so it may be a read error. The genes are TRBV11-2 and TRBJ2-7; the match to TRBD2 covers 9 bases. Germline V gene sequence: CDR1 SGHAT, CDR2 FQNNGV. This CDR3 comprises 15 residues. The CDR3 is CTSSFVAGDPYEQYF. The CDR3 bases are TGTACCAGCAGCTTCGTAGCGGGAGACCCCTACGAGCAGTACTTC.

Many counts were recorded for this clonotype. The chain links TRBV9 to TRBJ2-1, with 8 positions matching TRBD2. The CDR3 loop spans 16 amino acids. The V and J ends lost 3 bases and 7 bases, in that order; junction bases with no gene match: 12. CDR1 and CDR2 from the germline V gene are SGDLS and YYNGEE. The CDR3 region is CASSATTGRAMNEQFF. CDR3 DNA sequence: TGTGCCAGCAGCGCAACAACCGGGAGGGCGATGAATGAGCAGTTCTTC.

This clonotype came up many times. This chain connects TRBV5-1 to TRBJ2-7; 7 bases line up with TRBD1. The J segment lost 3 bases and the V segment lost 0 bases, leaving 3 bases of the junction unmatched. The CDR3 sequence is 14 residues long. The germline V gene has CDR1 SGHRS and CDR2 YFSETQ. The DNA of the CDR3 is TGCGCCAGCAGCTTGGTGGGACAGAACTACGAGCAGTACTTC. This gives the protein CASSLVGQNYEQYF.

V gene TRBV24-1 combines with J gene TRBJ2-3, with TRBD2 as a possible D gene (6 bases). Germline CDR1 is KGHDR and CDR2 is SFDVKD. This CDR3 is built from 18 residues. V gave up 3 bases and J gave up 2 bases, with 20 bases separating them. The CDR3 bases are TGTGCCACCAGTGATCCCCAGGAGGGGACTCATACCACAGATACGCAGTATTTT. Translating it yields CATSDPQEGTHTTDTQYF.

This clonotype was counted at least ten times. The chain carries TRBV15 and TRBJ1-4; D is possibly TRBD1 (6 bases). The ends were cut back, 5 bases at V and 8 bases at J, with 12 bases in the middle. Germline CDR1 reads LNHNV; CDR2 reads YYDKDF (reference sequence). There are 13 residues in the CDR3. The CDR3 DNA reads as TGTGCCACCAGCGTACAGGGTTTCGAAAAACTGTTTTTT. Residues: CATSVQGFEKLFF.

About this clonotype: This may be a read error: a much more frequent sequence differs by one nucleotide. The chain is built from TRBV20-1 and TRBJ1-2; unclear D gene. Germline values: CDR1 DFQATT, CDR2 SNEGSKA (reference sequence). The CDR3 consists of 13 residues. V lost 0 bases and J lost 4, with 9 bases in between. The CDR3, as DNA: TGCAGTGCTAGAGAGGACCTACTCTATGGCTACACCTTC. Translated: CSAREDLLYGYTF.

This clonotype was observed a handful of times. The V gene is TRBV2, the J gene TRBJ2-3; 10 positions match TRBD2. The CDR3 totals 15 residues. Germline assignment: CDR1 SNHLY and CDR2 FYNNEI. With V trimmed by 7 bases and J by 1 base, 5 bases remained unmatched. The CDR3, as DNA: TGTGCCAGCATGCTAGCGGGAGTTCGCACAGATACGCAGTATTTT. It yields the protein CASMLAGVRTDTQYF. Drawing the rest from reference TRBV2 and TRBJ2-3, the complete variable domain is EPEVTQTPSHQVTQMGQEVILRCVPISNHLYFYWYRQILGQKVEFLVSFYNNEISEKSEIFDDQFSVERPDGSNFTLKIRSTKLEDSAMYFCASMLAGVRTDTQYFGPGTRLTVL.

This clonotype occurred many times. This CDR3 reads CASSKQVNTEAFF. The CDR3 DNA is TGTGCCAGTAGTAAACAGGTGAACACTGAAGCTTTCTTT. The J gene is TRBJ1-1, the V gene TRBV19; TRBD1 might be the D (5 bases). Trimming took 4 bases from V and 0 from J, leaving 6 bases between them. The CDR3 runs 13 residues. Germline loops: CDR1 LNHDA, CDR2 SQIVND (reference sequence).

The chain has TRBV15 and TRBJ2-7; D ambiguous. Looked up from germline, CDR1 is LNHNV and CDR2 is YYDKDF (reference sequence). The CDR3 runs to 15 residues. V was cut by 0 bases and J by 2 bases, with 11 bases left in between. The CDR3 nucleotides read TGTGCCACCAGCAGAGATGGTGACTCCGCCTACGAGCAGTACTTC. This translates into CATSRDGDSAYEQYF.

This clonotype has ten or more counts. The chain carries TRBV28 and TRBJ1-4, with D unclear. The CDR3 contains 15 residues. Germline CDR1 reads MDHEN; CDR2 reads SYDVKM. Trimming left V 7 bases short and J 2 bases short, with 14 bases between. The CDR3 DNA is TGTGCCAGCACCTCGTCTGGGTTTACTAATGAAAAACTGTTTTTT. The encoded protein is CASTSSGFTNEKLFF.

This clonotype has at least ten counts. This chain links TRBV5-1 with TRBJ2-5; D is undetermined. The CDR3 runs to 13 residues. Trimming took off 1 base at V and 5 bases at J, with 9 bases between the two ends. CDR1 and CDR2 (germline): SGHRS, YFSETQ. CDR3 sequence: CASSLSWRETQYF. CDR3 in DNA: TGCGCCAGCAGCTTGTCTTGGCGGGAGACCCAGTACTTC.

Only a few counts were recorded for this clonotype. The chain couples TRBV28 to TRBJ2-1; weak D call: TRBD1 (5 bases). This CDR3 spans 15 amino acids. Trimming removed 6 bases at V and 8 bases at J, with 20 bases between. Looked up from germline, CDR1 is MDHEN and CDR2 is SYDVKM. The CDR3 loop reads CASRDLGGAQDEQFF. CDR3 nucleotide sequence: TGTGCCAGCAGAGACCTTGGTGGGGCGCAGGATGAGCAGTTCTTC.

This clonotype has ten or more counts. The J gene is TRBJ1-2, the V gene TRBV9; D is unclear. Germline V lookup: CDR1 SGDLS, CDR2 YYNGEE. The CDR3 length is 19 residues. Deletions cut 2 bases from V and 3 bases from J, with 26 bases between. In DNA form, the CDR3 reads TGTGCCAGCAGCGTCGCTTCTGGGCTCTACCCCCTCGAATACTATGGCTACACCTTC. This translates into CASSVASGLYPLEYYGYTF.